This T cell receptor beta chain appears in the sequencing data of a study of shared clonotypes between healthy human individuals. Study as a whole: Each donor contributed plates that comprised three CD4 naive, three CD4 memory, two CD8 naive and one CD8 memory.

CDR3 length: 15 residues. CDR1 SGHDT and CDR2 YYEEEE come from the germline V gene. Unmatched junction bases numbered 1, after V lost 1 base and J lost 5 bases. The authors split each subset's genomic DNA evenly across several immunoSEQ plates. Replicate sorted-subset PCRs were loaded with around 200 ng DNA, about 30,000 T cell genomes. Some clones are missing from TCRdb's copy, which holds only in-frame ones; the method was immunoSEQ multiplex PCR. The sample carries about 1.5 million clones, 95% to 99% recorded once. A CD45RA+ naive subset and a CD45RA-negative memory subset were split from CD4+ cells.

The TCR originated in a man aged 30 to 39 in good health. The sequencing input was naive CD4+ T cells sorted from blood. Noted subset: CD45RA+ positively selected. The chain joins TRBV5-6 to TRBJ2-2, with TRBD2 identical over 11 bases. In DNA form, the CDR3 reads TGTGCCAGCAGCTTGTTAGCGGGAGGGACCGGGGAGCTGTTTTTT. Residues: CASSLLAGGTGELFF.